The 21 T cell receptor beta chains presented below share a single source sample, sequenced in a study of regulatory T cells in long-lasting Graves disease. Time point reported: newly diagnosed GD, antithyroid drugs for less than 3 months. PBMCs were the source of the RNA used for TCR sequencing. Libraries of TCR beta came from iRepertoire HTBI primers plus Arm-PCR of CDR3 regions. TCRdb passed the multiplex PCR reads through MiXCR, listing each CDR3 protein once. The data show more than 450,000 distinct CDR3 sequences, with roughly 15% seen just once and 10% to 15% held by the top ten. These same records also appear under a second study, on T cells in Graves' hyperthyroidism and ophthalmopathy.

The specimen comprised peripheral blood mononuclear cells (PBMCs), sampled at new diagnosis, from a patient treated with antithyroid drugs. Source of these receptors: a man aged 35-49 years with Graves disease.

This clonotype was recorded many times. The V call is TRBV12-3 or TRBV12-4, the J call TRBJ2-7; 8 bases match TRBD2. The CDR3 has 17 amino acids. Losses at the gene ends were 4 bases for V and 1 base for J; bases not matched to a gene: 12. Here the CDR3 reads CASSSVLGSGGSYEQYF. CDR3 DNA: TGTGCCAGCAGTTCGGTTCTGGGGAGCGGGGGTTCCTACGAGCAGTACTTC.

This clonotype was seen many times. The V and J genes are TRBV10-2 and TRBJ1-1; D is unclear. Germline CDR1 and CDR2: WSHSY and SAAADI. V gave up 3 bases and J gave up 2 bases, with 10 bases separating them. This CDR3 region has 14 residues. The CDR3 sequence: CASSDELVNTEAFF. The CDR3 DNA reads TGCGCCAGCAGTGACGAACTTGTAAACACTGAAGCTTTCTTT.

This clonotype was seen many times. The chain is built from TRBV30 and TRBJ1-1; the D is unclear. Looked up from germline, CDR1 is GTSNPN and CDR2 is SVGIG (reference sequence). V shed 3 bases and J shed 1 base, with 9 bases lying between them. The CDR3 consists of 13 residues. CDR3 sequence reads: CAWRRSRNTEAFF. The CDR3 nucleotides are TGTGCCTGGAGACGCAGTAGGAACACTGAAGCTTTCTTT.

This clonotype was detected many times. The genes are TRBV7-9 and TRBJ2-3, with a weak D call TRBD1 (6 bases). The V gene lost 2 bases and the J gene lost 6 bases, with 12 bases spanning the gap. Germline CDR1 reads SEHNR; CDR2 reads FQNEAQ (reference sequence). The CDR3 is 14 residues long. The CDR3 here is CASSLTGPVDTQYF. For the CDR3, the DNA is TGTGCCAGCAGCTTAACAGGGCCCGTTGATACGCAGTATTTT.

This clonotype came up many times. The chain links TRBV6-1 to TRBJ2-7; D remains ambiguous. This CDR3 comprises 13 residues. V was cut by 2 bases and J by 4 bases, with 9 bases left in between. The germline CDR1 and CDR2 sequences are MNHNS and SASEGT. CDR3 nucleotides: TGTGCCAGCAGTGAAACAGCACGGTACGAGCAGTACTTC. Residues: CASSETARYEQYF.

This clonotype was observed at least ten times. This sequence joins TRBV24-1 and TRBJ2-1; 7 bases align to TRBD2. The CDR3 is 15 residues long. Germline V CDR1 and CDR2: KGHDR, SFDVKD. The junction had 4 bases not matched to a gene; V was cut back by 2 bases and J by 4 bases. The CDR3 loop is CATSDWGGSYNEQFF. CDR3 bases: TGTGCCACCAGTGATTGGGGGGGGTCTTACAATGAGCAGTTCTTC.

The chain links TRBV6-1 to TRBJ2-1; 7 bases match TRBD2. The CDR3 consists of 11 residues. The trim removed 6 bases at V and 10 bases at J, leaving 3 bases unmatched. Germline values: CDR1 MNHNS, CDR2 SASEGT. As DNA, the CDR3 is TGTGCCAGCAGGATACTAGCGGAGCAGTTCTTC. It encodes CASRILAEQFF.

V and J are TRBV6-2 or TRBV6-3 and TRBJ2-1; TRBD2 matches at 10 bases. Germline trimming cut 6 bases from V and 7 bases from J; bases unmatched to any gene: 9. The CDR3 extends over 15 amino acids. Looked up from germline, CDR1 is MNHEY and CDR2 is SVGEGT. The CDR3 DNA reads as TGTGCCAGCAGCTCATGGACTAGCGGTAAAAATGAGCAGTTCTTC. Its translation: CASSSWTSGKNEQFF.

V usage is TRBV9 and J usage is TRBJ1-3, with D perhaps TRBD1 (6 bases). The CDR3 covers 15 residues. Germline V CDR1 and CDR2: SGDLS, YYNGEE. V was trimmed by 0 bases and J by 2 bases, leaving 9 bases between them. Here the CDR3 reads CASSVGPGAGNTIYF. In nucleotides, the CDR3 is TGTGCCAGCAGCGTAGGTCCAGGGGCTGGAAACACCATATATTTT. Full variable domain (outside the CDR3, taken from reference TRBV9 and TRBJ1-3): DSGVTQTPKHLITATGQRVTLRCSPRSGDLSVYWYQQSLDQGLQFLIQYYNGEERAKGNILERFSAQQFPDLHSELNLSSLELGDSALYFCASSVGPGAGNTIYFGEGSWLTVV.

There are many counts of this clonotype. The CDR3 reads CASSLRLINEQFF. CDR3 nucleotides: TGTGCCAGCAGCTTAAGACTAATCAATGAGCAGTTCTTC. The chain employs TRBV7-2 and TRBJ2-1, with D perhaps TRBD2 (5 bases). Trimming left V 2 bases short and J 6 bases short, with 8 bases between. Germline loops: CDR1 SGHTA, CDR2 FQGNSA. The CDR3 extends over 13 amino acids. The full variable domain, rest sourced from reference TRBV7-2 and TRBJ2-1, is GAGVSQSPSNKVTEKGKDVELRCDPISGHTALYWYRQSLGQGLEFLIYFQGNSAPDKSGLPSDRFSAERTGGSVSTLTIQRTQQEDSAVYLCASSLRLINEQFFGPGTRLTVL.

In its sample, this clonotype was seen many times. As DNA, the CDR3 is TGCGCCAGCAGTGAGTTAGCGGGCCTAGGACAAGAGACCCAGTACTTC. It codes for CASSELAGLGQETQYF. This chain joins TRBV10-2 and TRBJ2-5, with 7 positions matching TRBD2. This CDR3 has 16 residues. The J segment lost 2 bases and the V segment lost 1 base, leaving 7 bases of the junction unmatched. The germline V gene has CDR1 WSHSY and CDR2 SAAADI.

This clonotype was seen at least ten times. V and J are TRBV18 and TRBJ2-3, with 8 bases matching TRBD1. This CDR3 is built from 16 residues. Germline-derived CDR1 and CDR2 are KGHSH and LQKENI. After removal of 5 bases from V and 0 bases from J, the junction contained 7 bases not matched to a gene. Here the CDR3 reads CASSGPGTGSTDTQYF. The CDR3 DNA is TGTGCCAGCTCAGGACCCGGGACAGGAAGCACAGATACGCAGTATTTT.

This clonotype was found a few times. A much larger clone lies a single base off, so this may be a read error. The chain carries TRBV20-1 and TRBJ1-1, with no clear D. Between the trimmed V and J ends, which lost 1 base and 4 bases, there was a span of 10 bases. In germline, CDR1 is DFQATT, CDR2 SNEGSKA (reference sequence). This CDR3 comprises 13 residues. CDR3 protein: CSARVQESTEAFF. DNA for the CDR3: TGCAGTGCTAGAGTTCAGGAGAGCACTGAAGCTTTCTTT.

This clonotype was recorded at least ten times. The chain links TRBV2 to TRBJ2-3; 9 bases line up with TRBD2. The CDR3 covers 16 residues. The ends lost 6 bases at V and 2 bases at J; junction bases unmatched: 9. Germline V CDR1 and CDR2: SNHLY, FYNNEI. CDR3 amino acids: CASRTRAGGLTDTQYF. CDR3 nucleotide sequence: TGTGCCAGCAGGACAAGAGCGGGAGGACTCACAGATACGCAGTATTTT.

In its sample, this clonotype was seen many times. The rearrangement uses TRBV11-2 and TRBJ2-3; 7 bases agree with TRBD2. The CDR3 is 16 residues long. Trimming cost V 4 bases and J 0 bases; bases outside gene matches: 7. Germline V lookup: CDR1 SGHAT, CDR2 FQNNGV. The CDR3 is CASSSLLRESTDTQYF. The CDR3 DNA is TGTGCCAGCAGCTCACTCCTGCGGGAGAGCACAGATACGCAGTATTTT.

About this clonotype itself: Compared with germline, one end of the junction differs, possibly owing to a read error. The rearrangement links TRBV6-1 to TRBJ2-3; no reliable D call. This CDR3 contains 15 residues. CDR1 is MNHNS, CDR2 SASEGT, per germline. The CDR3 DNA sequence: TGTGCCAGCAGTATGACAAGGAGCGCCACAGATACGAAGTATTTT. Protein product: CASSMTRSATDTKYF.

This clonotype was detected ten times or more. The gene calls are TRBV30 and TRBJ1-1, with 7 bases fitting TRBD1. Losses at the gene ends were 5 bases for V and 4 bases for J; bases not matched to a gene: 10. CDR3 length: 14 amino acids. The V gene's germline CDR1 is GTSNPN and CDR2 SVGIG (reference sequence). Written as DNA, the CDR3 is TGTGCCTGGGCCATCCTGACAGGGCGCACTGAAGCTTTCTTT. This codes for CAWAILTGRTEAFF.

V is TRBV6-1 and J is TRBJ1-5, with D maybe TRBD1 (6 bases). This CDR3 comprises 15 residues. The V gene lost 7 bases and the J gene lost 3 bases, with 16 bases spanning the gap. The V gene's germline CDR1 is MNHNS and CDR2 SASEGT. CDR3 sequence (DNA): TGTGCCAGCACCAACAGGGACACCGTCAATCAGCCCCAGCATTTT. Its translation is CASTNRDTVNQPQHF.

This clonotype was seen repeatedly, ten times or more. In DNA form, the CDR3 reads TGTGCCTGGAGGAGCGGGGGTGGCAATCAGCCCCAGCATTTT. Translation: CAWRSGGGNQPQHF. V and J are TRBV30 and TRBJ1-5; a possible D gene is TRBD1 (5 bases). This CDR3 is 14 amino acids long. Germline V gene data show CDR1 as GTSNPN and CDR2 as SVGIG (reference sequence). The ends were cut back, 3 bases at V and 2 bases at J, with 11 bases in the middle.

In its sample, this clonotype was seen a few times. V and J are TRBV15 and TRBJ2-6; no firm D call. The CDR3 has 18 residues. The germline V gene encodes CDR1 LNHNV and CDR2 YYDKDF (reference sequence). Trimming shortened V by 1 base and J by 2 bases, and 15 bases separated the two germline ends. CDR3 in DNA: TGTGCCACCAGCAGAGGGGCAGGTCCCTCAACTGGGGCCAACGTCCTGACTTTC. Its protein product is CATSRGAGPSTGANVLTF.

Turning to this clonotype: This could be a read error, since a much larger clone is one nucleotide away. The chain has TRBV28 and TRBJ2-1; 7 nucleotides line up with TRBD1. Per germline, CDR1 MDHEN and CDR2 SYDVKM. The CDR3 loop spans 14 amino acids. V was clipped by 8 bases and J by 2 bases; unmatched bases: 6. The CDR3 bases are TGTGCCAGCGGACGGACAGGCGCCTACAATGAGCAGTTCTTC. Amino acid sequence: CASGRTGAYNEQFF. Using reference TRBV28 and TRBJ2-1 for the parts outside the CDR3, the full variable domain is DVKVTQSSRYLVKRTGEKVFLECVQDMDHENMFWYRQDPGLGLRLIYFSYDVKMKEKGDIPEGYSVSREKKERFSLILESASTNQTSMYLCASGRTGAYNEQFFGPGTRLTVL.